Presented here are 27 T cell receptor beta chains from one specimen sequenced in a study of identical twins (dated by TCRdb to the mid-2010s). To prepare the library, 5' RACE was applied. TCRdb shows the sequencer as Illumina HiSeq 2000. TCRdb took the public reads, trimmed them with fastp at Q25, ran MiXCR for clone calling and kept in-frame beta chains. CDR3 protein sequences are deduplicated, and each keeps its most common genes and DNA. The sample contains roughly 240,000 distinct CDR3 sequences, 6% to 8% of them found a single time. Roughly 5.4% of the sample is in the top ten clones. The sample also formed part of further work on yellow fever vaccine responses in identical twins.

Material for sequencing was CD8+ T cells sorted from blood. The receptors stem from a woman under 30 in good health.

This clonotype appeared many times. This rearrangement joins TRBV6-5 to TRBJ2-1; the D is unclear. Germline lookup yields CDR1 MNHEY and CDR2 SVGAGI. Trimming removed 5 bases at V and 7 bases at J, with 6 bases between. The CDR3 consists of 11 residues. The CDR3 reads CASSLPNEQFF. In nucleotides, the CDR3 is TGTGCCAGCAGTCTCCCTAATGAGCAGTTCTTC.

J is TRBJ2-5 and V is TRBV28; 10 bases fit TRBD2. This CDR3 region has 15 residues. Germline CDR1 reads MDHEN; CDR2 reads SYDVKM. V lost 7 bases, J lost 4 bases, and 9 bases stayed unmatched. Here the CDR3 reads CASIGLAGVRETQYF. The CDR3 nucleotides are TGTGCCAGCATAGGCCTAGCGGGAGTTCGAGAGACCCAGTACTTC.

This clonotype was seen many times. The V and J genes are TRBV7-8 and TRBJ1-1; 9 positions agree with TRBD1. The CDR3 runs 11 residues. Germline V CDR1 and CDR2: SGHVS, FQNEAQ. Trimming at V came to 8 bases and at J to 8 bases, leaving 3 bases not matched to a gene. CDR3 region: CASGDREEAFF. The DNA for the CDR3 is TGTGCCAGCGGGGACAGGGAGGAAGCTTTCTTT.

The chain uses TRBV3-1 and TRBJ2-2; 9 bases fit TRBD2. J lost 7 bases, V lost 1 base, and 16 bases had no gene match. The length of the CDR3 is 19 residues. The V gene's germline CDR1 is LGHDT and CDR2 YNNKEL (reference sequence). The CDR3 loop is CASSQAPRWVAGVIGELFF. The DNA of the CDR3 is TGTGCCAGCAGCCAAGCCCCCCGGTGGGTAGCGGGAGTAATCGGGGAGCTGTTTTTT.

This clonotype was detected ten times or more. The genes are TRBV12-3 or TRBV12-4 and TRBJ2-3, with 10 bases aligning to TRBD2. V dropped 0 bases and J dropped 5; count of bases not matched to a gene: 8. This CDR3 is built from 17 residues. CDR3: CASSLAASGSHGDTQYF. DNA for the CDR3: TGTGCCAGCAGTTTAGCGGCTAGCGGGAGTCATGGAGATACGCAGTATTTT.

This clonotype was counted between two and nine times. The chain is built from TRBV11-2 and TRBJ2-5; no definite D call. The germline V and J ends were trimmed by 1 base and 6 bases, with 3 bases remaining between them. Germline V gives CDR1 SGHAT, CDR2 FQNNGV. The CDR3 spans 11 residues. The DNA for the CDR3 is TGTGCCAGCAGCTTAGGACAGACCCAGTACTTC. This sequence encodes CASSLGQTQYF. The whole variable domain, remainder taken from reference TRBV11-2 and TRBJ2-5, is EAGVAQSPRYKIIEKRQSVAFWCNPISGHATLYWYQQILGQGPKLLIQFQNNGVVDDSQLPKDRFSAERLKGVDSTLKIQPAKLEDSAVYLCASSLGQTQYFGPGTRLLVL.

This rearrangement joins TRBV6-5 to TRBJ2-2, with D uncertain. Germline CDR1 reads MNHEY; CDR2 reads SVGAGI. Deletions cut 0 bases from V and 6 bases from J, with 17 bases between. CDR3 length: 17 amino acids. CDR3 sequence reads: CASSYSISRVTAGELFF. CDR3 nucleotides: TGTGCCAGCAGTTACTCCATTTCCCGGGTTACTGCCGGGGAGCTGTTTTTT.

This clonotype was seen many times. The chain recombines TRBV28 with TRBJ2-7; TRBD2 agrees at 9 bases. Looked up from germline, CDR1 is MDHEN and CDR2 is SYDVKM. The CDR3 is 15 amino acids. Trimming cost V 5 bases and J 4 bases; bases outside gene matches: 9. The CDR3 here is CASSPGRGGTYEQYF. CDR3 DNA: TGTGCCAGCAGTCCTGGGCGGGGGGGCACTTACGAGCAGTACTTC. Full variable domain (missing parts from reference TRBV28 and TRBJ2-7): DVKVTQSSRYLVKRTGEKVFLECVQDMDHENMFWYRQDPGLGLRLIYFSYDVKMKEKGDIPEGYSVSREKKERFSLILESASTNQTSMYLCASSPGRGGTYEQYFGPGTRLTVT.

This clonotype was seen at least ten times. The rearrangement uses TRBV12-3 or TRBV12-4 and TRBJ1-1; D uncertain. V was clipped by 1 base and J by 11 bases, with 8 bases between them. This CDR3 contains 11 residues. The chain's CDR3 is CASSLGEEAFF. CDR3 in DNA: TGTGCCAGCAGTTTAGGAGAGGAGGCTTTCTTT.

The rearrangement uses TRBV12-3 or TRBV12-4 and TRBJ1-2; 10 nucleotides match TRBD1. J gave up 8 bases and V 1 base, and 4 bases lay outside the gene matches. The CDR3 extends over 14 amino acids. The CDR3 protein is CASSLGTGGLGYTF. As DNA, the CDR3 is TGTGCCAGCAGTTTAGGGACAGGGGGTTTGGGCTACACCTTC.

This clonotype was recorded at least ten times. CDR3 protein: CASSWTGGYNEQFF. The CDR3, as DNA: TGTGCCAGCAGCTGGACAGGGGGCTACAATGAGCAGTTCTTC. The V gene is TRBV27, the J gene TRBJ2-1; 10 bases line up with TRBD1. The trim removed 6 bases at V and 3 bases at J, leaving 2 bases unmatched. Per the germline V gene, CDR1 is MNHEY and CDR2 is SMNVEV (reference sequence). The CDR3 length is 14 residues.

This chain joins TRBV5-6 and TRBJ1-5, with TRBD1 matching 11 bases. The J segment lost 5 bases and the V segment lost 4 bases, leaving 8 bases of the junction unmatched. The germline V gene encodes CDR1 SGHDT and CDR2 YYEEEE. The CDR3 is 16 residues long. The CDR3 spells CASSTRTGGIYQPQHF. The CDR3 bases are TGTGCCAGCAGCACTCGGACAGGGGGCATTTATCAGCCCCAGCATTTT.

This clonotype occurred a few times. The chain carries TRBV20-1 and TRBJ2-5; TRBD1 matches 8 bases. V lost 3 bases to trimming and J lost 1 base; unmatched junction nucleotides: 4. Looked up from germline, CDR1 is DFQATT and CDR2 is SNEGSKA (reference sequence). This CDR3 has 14 amino acids. CDR3 residues: CSASTGGLQETQYF. The CDR3 region has the DNA TGCAGTGCTAGCACAGGGGGTCTCCAAGAGACCCAGTACTTC.

This clonotype was detected many times. The rearrangement links TRBV28 to TRBJ2-7; 8 bases match TRBD2. CDR1 is MDHEN and CDR2 is SYDVKM in the germline V gene. The CDR3 runs to 16 residues. Trimming removed 7 bases from V and 2 bases from J; junction bases left unmatched: 13. The CDR3 nucleotides read TGTGCCAGCAAACCTCATACTAGCGGTTTTACCTACGAGCAGTACTTC. Its protein is CASKPHTSGFTYEQYF. The full variable domain, in which reference TRBV28 and TRBJ2-7 provide the parts outside the CDR3, is DVKVTQSSRYLVKRTGEKVFLECVQDMDHENMFWYRQDPGLGLRLIYFSYDVKMKEKGDIPEGYSVSREKKERFSLILESASTNQTSMYLCASKPHTSGFTYEQYFGPGTRLTVT.

In DNA, the CDR3 is TGCGCCAGCAGGTCGGCTGGGTTCAATTACGAGCAGTACTTC. This gives the protein CASRSAGFNYEQYF. The rearrangement links TRBV10-1 to TRBJ2-7; D call uncertain. The CDR3 contains 14 residues. V lost 6 bases to trimming and J lost 4 bases, with 16 bases between them. CDR1 WNHNN and CDR2 SYGVQD come from the germline V gene (reference sequence).

This clonotype was seen ten or more times. V gene TRBV9 combines with J gene TRBJ2-3; 8 nucleotides agree with TRBD2. This CDR3 spans 14 amino acids. With 6 bases clipped from V and 3 bases from J, the junction kept 6 bases outside the gene matches. Germline loops: CDR1 SGDLS, CDR2 YYNGEE. CDR3 sequence: CASTSGPITDTQYF. The CDR3 bases are TGTGCCAGCACTAGCGGGCCGATTACAGATACGCAGTATTTT.

This clonotype turned up a few times. J is TRBJ2-3 and V is TRBV27, with 10 bases lining up with TRBD2. The CDR3 runs to 18 residues. Germline loops: CDR1 MNHEY, CDR2 SMNVEV (reference sequence). V lost 4 bases to trimming and J lost 3 bases; unmatched junction nucleotides: 13. CDR3 protein: CASSSTPPLAGETDTQYF. In nucleotides, the CDR3 is TGTGCCAGCAGTTCTACTCCCCCTCTAGCGGGGGAGACAGATACGCAGTATTTT.

This clonotype came up many times. V and J are TRBV4-1 and TRBJ2-1, with D perhaps TRBD1 (6 bases). The CDR3 totals 15 residues. From germline, CDR1 is MGHRA and CDR2 YSYEKL. V was trimmed by 5 bases and J by 10 bases, leaving 21 bases between them. This chain's CDR3 is CASSLSETGSGEQFF. In DNA form, the CDR3 reads TGCGCCAGCAGCTTGTCAGAAACAGGGTCTGGAGAGCAGTTCTTC.

The J gene is TRBJ2-7, the V gene TRBV11-2; 7 positions match TRBD2. The CDR3 is 15 amino acids. Germline CDR1 is SGHAT and CDR2 is FQNNGV. Trimming at V came to 1 base and at J to 2 bases, leaving 5 bases not matched to a gene. The CDR3 protein is CASSLAGGIAYEQYV. CDR3 nucleotides: TGTGCCAGCAGCTTAGCCGGGGGGATCGCCTACGAGCAGTACGTC.

The CDR3 here is CASSLRGPNTGELFF. CDR3 bases: TGCGCCAGCAGCCTCAGGGGGCCGAACACCGGGGAGCTGTTTTTT. The chain employs TRBV5-1 and TRBJ2-2; 8 bases fit TRBD1. J lost 0 bases, V lost 4 bases, and 2 bases had no gene match. Germline V gene sequence: CDR1 SGHRS, CDR2 YFSETQ. This CDR3 spans 15 amino acids.

V gene TRBV12-3 or TRBV12-4 combines with J gene TRBJ1-5; D ambiguous. The length of the CDR3 is 12 residues. Deletions cut 6 bases from V and 0 bases from J, with 3 bases between. The CDR3: CASSNSNQPQHF. The DNA for the CDR3 is TGTGCCAGCAGCAATAGCAATCAGCCCCAGCATTTT.

In this sample, this clonotype turned up many times. The genes are TRBV29-1 and TRBJ2-3, with D perhaps being TRBD1 or TRBD2 (5 bases each). CDR3 length: 14 residues. Trimming cost V 1 base and J 4 bases, with 12 bases left between them. The germline V gene has CDR1 SQVTM and CDR2 ANQGSEA. CDR3 sequence: CSVEGTLGADTQYF. The CDR3 nucleotides read TGCAGCGTTGAAGGTACCCTGGGGGCAGATACGCAGTATTTT.

At least ten counts were recorded for this clonotype. V usage is TRBV11-2 and J usage is TRBJ2-7, with 8 bases identical to TRBD1. CDR3 length equals 14 residues. V shed 4 bases, J shed 8 bases, and the junction held 10 bases outside the gene matches. CDR1 is SGHAT, CDR2 FQNNGV, per germline. For the CDR3, the DNA is TGTGCCAGCAGCTCAGGGACAGGAGGTTCAAAGCAGTACGTC. This gives the protein CASSSGTGGSKQYV.

This clonotype was observed a few times. The rearrangement links TRBV9 to TRBJ1-1; maybe TRBD1 (6 bases). Germline CDR1 is SGDLS and CDR2 is YYNGEE. The CDR3 totals 13 residues. The V gene lost 5 bases and the J gene lost 1 base, with 9 bases spanning the gap. The CDR3 sequence: CASSDRWNTEAFF. CDR3 DNA sequence: TGTGCCAGCAGTGACAGGTGGAACACTGAAGCTTTCTTT.

The rearrangement joins TRBV4-1 to TRBJ2-2, with D perhaps TRBD2 (6 bases). Germline CDR1 is MGHRA and CDR2 is YSYEKL. Trimming took 4 bases from V and 5 from J, leaving 17 bases between them. The CDR3 runs 16 residues. CDR3 region: CASSPRAAAGTGELFF. DNA for the CDR3: TGCGCCAGCAGCCCCAGGGCTGCTGCGGGGACCGGGGAGCTGTTTTTT.

Ten or more counts support this clonotype. The chain links TRBV5-1 to TRBJ1-4; D not certain. CDR3 length: 14 residues. Germline-derived CDR1 and CDR2 are SGHRS and YFSETQ. V was trimmed by 4 bases and J by 6 bases, leaving 13 bases between them. The CDR3 reads CASSPKPLDEKLFF. The CDR3 DNA reads TGCGCCAGCAGCCCCAAGCCTTTGGATGAAAAACTGTTTTTT.

This clonotype was recorded a few times. The chain is built from TRBV5-1 and TRBJ2-3, with 8 bases fitting TRBD2. The junction had 8 bases not matched to a gene; V was cut back by 4 bases and J by 4 bases. The CDR3 is 15 amino acids. The germline CDR1 and CDR2 sequences are SGHRS and YFSETQ. CDR3 in amino acids: CASSSPGLGADTQYF. DNA for the CDR3: TGCGCCAGCAGCAGCCCGGGACTAGGAGCAGATACGCAGTATTTT.